A single T cell receptor (beta chain) is shown here with its context. What it binds is unknown. This sample is drawn from a study of cytomegalovirus exposure and HLA in healthy donors. General study points: The likely origin of a cluster of highly shared sequence variants was a sequencing artifact.

The PCR had 60 Vbeta and 13 Jbeta primers. Using immunoSEQ multiplex PCR, the repertoire was profiled, and TCRdb retains in-frame clones only, with some absent. Of about 88,000 clones in the sample, over 80% were seen once. Germline CDR1 is LNHDA and CDR2 is SQIVND (reference sequence). Trimming pared 2 bases from V and 6 bases from J, leaving 16 bases between. The CDR3 contains 15 residues. The source material was PBMCs. The clonotype originates from a man between 18 and 29 years old in good health and CMV-seronegative. The rearrangement links TRBV19 to TRBJ1-2, with a weak D call TRBD1 (6 bases). The CDR3: CASSILTGYGHGYTF. As DNA, the CDR3 is TGTGCCAGTAGTATACTAACAGGGTATGGTCATGGCTACACCTTC. Full variable domain (outside the CDR3, taken from reference TRBV19 and TRBJ1-2): DGGITQSPKYLFRKEGQNVTLSCEQNLNHDAMYWYRQDPGQGLRLIYYSQIVNDFQKGDIAEGYSVSREKKESFPLTVTSAQKNPTAFYLCASSILTGYGHGYTFGSGTRLTVV.